Listed below are T cell receptor beta chains from one sample, sequenced in a study of T cell responses to AZD1222 COVID-19 vaccine. TCRdb's table, derived via immunoSEQ multiplex PCR, lists solely in-frame clones and lacks some. The table lists 100,000 to 150,000 clones, about 90% of them singletons. The material was peripheral blood, obtained on day 0 of AZD1222 vaccination. The receptor set was obtained from an adult in good health. Each CDR3 is given with its conserved first and last residue. A D gene is named only where the DNA matches it firmly. Clone size appears in some rows only: once, few, many, or a class for an expanded clone.

J,V,size,D,CDR3,DNA
TRBJ1-4,TRBV27,NA,NA,CASSFGGSTGEKLFF,TGTGCCAGCAGTTTCGGCGGGAGCACGGGTGAAAAACTGTTTTTT
TRBJ1-2,TRBV6-6,NA,NA,CASRAIYGYTF,TGTGCCAGCAGGGCAATCTATGGCTACACCTTC
TRBJ2-3,TRBV5-6,NA,TRBD2,CASSSPVGLAGVADTQYF,TGTGCCAGCAGCTCGCCCGTGGGGCTAGCGGGAGTTGCAGATACGCAGTATTTT
TRBJ2-7,TRBV4-1,once,NA,CASSPNASFEQYF,TGCGCCAGCAGCCCAAACGCCAGTTTCGAGCAGTACTTC
TRBJ1-5,TRBV6-2/TRBV6-3,once,NA,CASSYSTGWSNQPQHF,TGTGCCAGCAGTTACTCGACAGGTTGGAGCAATCAGCCCCAGCATTTT
TRBJ1-5,TRBV27,NA,NA,CASLKTGFGNQPQHF,TGTGCCAGCCTCAAAACGGGTTTTGGCAATCAGCCCCAGCATTTT
TRBJ1-2,TRBV28,NA,NA,CASSFEGVGTF,TGTGCCAGCAGTTTTGAGGGGGTAGGCACCTTC
TRBJ2-1,TRBV27,NA,TRBD2,CASNQRTSGTYNEQFF,TGTGCCAGCAACCAACGGACTAGCGGGACCTACAATGAGCAGTTCTTC
TRBJ1-1,TRBV30,NA,NA,CAWSVRMNTEAFF,TGTGCCTGGAGTGTACGGATGAACACTGAAGCTTTCTTT
TRBJ1-5,TRBV6-5,NA,NA,CASSYSYVYSNQPQHF,TGTGCCAGCAGTTACTCCTACGTTTATAGCAATCAGCCCCAGCATTTT
TRBJ2-2,TRBV7-7,once,NA,CASSYGGGELFF,TGTGCTAGCAGCTACGGCGGCGGGGAGCTGTTTTTT
TRBJ2-1,TRBV6-2/TRBV6-3,NA,TRBD2,CASSLSVPSGHIHGEQFF,TGTGCCAGCAGCCTCTCCGTCCCTAGCGGGCATATCCATGGTGAGCAGTTCTTC
TRBJ2-1,TRBV5-4,NA,TRBD2,CASSRTSGSYNEQFF,TGTGCCAGCAGCCGGACTAGCGGATCCTACAATGAGCAGTTCTTC
TRBJ2-7,TRBV6-5,NA,NA,CATRPGTPTSYEQYF,TGTGCCACCCGCCCTGGGACACCTACATCCTACGAGCAGTACTTC
TRBJ1-5,TRBV5-1,NA,TRBD1,CASSLGGGTELGSNQPQHF,TGCGCCAGCAGCTTGGGGGGAGGGACAGAACTGGGTAGCAATCAGCCCCAGCATTTT
TRBJ2-7,TRBV5-1,NA,TRBD1,CASSLESGTGTEISYEQYF,TGCGCCAGCAGCTTGGAAAGTGGGACAGGAACCGAAATCTCCTACGAGCAGTACTTC
TRBJ1-2,TRBV19,NA,TRBD1,CASSVRTGFRIDYGYTF,TGTGCCAGTAGTGTCAGGACAGGGTTCAGGATTGACTATGGCTACACCTTC
TRBJ1-3,TRBV9,NA,TRBD1,CASSARTGWSGNTIYF,TGTGCCAGCAGCGCCCGGACAGGGTGGTCGGGAAACACCATATATTTT
TRBJ1-5,TRBV9,NA,NA,CASSAGPSNQPQHF,TGTGCCAGCAGCGCTGGACCGAGCAATCAGCCCCAGCATTTT
TRBJ2-5,TRBV15,NA,NA,CATSREAGAEETQYF,TGTGCCACCAGCAGAGAGGCAGGGGCGGAGGAGACCCAGTACTTC
TRBJ1-1,TRBV6-5,NA,NA,CASSYDPGGRYTEAFF,TGTGCCAGCAGTTACGACCCCGGGGGGCGGTACACTGAAGCTTTCTTT
TRBJ2-5,TRBV5-6,NA,NA,CASSLGGRRYQETQYF,TGTGCCAGCAGCTTGGGTGGACGGAGGTACCAAGAGACCCAGTACTTC
TRBJ2-1,TRBV27,once,TRBD2,CASGGVAYNEQFF,TGTGCCAGCGGGGGGGTCGCCTACAATGAGCAGTTCTTC
TRBJ2-5,TRBV27,NA,TRBD2,CASRDRLAGDIETQYF,TGTGCCAGCAGAGACCGACTAGCGGGAGACATAGAGACCCAGTACTTC
TRBJ1-3,TRBV19,NA,NA,CASSLADNSGNTIYF,TGTGCCAGTAGTTTGGCAGACAACTCTGGAAACACCATATATTTT
TRBJ2-7,TRBV10-3,once,NA,CAISEEIGRSHEQYF,TGTGCCATCAGTGAAGAAATTGGGAGATCACACGAGCAGTACTTC
TRBJ1-5,TRBV5-8,once,NA,CASRLPGGDQPQHF,TGTGCCAGCAGGTTACCGGGGGGGGATCAGCCCCAGCATTTT
TRBJ2-7,TRBV18,NA,NA,CASSPSGTWDEQYF,TGTGCCAGCTCACCATCAGGGACCTGGGACGAGCAGTACTTC
TRBJ1-1,TRBV4-3,NA,NA,CASSQDGGGGTEAFF,TGCGCCAGCAGCCAAGATGGCGGGGGAGGGACTGAAGCTTTCTTT
TRBJ2-7,TRBV2,NA,TRBD1,CASIRGTAYEQYF,TGTGCCAGCATTCGAGGGACAGCCTACGAGCAGTACTTC
TRBJ2-2,TRBV10-3,NA,NA,CAISPTQGILSGELFF,TGTGCCATCAGCCCTACTCAGGGAATACTATCCGGGGAGCTGTTTTTT
TRBJ2-3,TRBV7-6,NA,NA,CASSQSGLRTDTQYF,TGTGCCAGCAGCCAAAGCGGGCTTCGCACAGATACGCAGTATTTT
TRBJ1-3,TRBV28,NA,TRBD1,CASIKSAGGGGNTIYF,TGTGCCAGCATCAAGTCGGCAGGGGGCGGTGGAAACACCATATATTTT
TRBJ2-7,TRBV28,few,NA,CASAALNEQYF,TGTGCCAGCGCCGCCTTGAACGAGCAGTACTTC
TRBJ2-7,TRBV19,NA,TRBD1,CASSINGQGFSYEQYF,TGTGCCAGTAGTATTAACGGACAGGGCTTCTCCTACGAGCAGTACTTC
TRBJ1-2,TRBV30,NA,NA,CAWSPMDTGSYGYTF,TGTGCCTGGAGTCCAATGGACACGGGAAGCTATGGCTACACCTTC
TRBJ2-7,TRBV2,once,NA,CASSEISQRDPSYEQYF,TGTGCCAGCAGTGAAATTTCTCAGAGGGATCCATCCTACGAGCAGTACTTC
TRBJ1-1,TRBV7-9,NA,NA,CASIRPISNEAFF,TGTGCCAGCATTCGGCCCATCTCCAATGAAGCTTTCTTT
TRBJ2-5,TRBV19,NA,TRBD1,CASSIRQGEETQYF,TGTGCCAGTAGTATCCGACAGGGGGAGGAGACCCAGTACTTC
TRBJ2-3,TRBV3-1/TRBV3-2,NA,NA,CASSQDLYPDTQYF,TGTGCCAGCAGCCAGGACCTTTATCCAGATACGCAGTATTTT
TRBJ1-2,TRBV24-1,NA,NA,CATSDPYTNYGYTF,TGTGCCACCAGTGATCCATATACTAACTATGGCTACACCTTC
TRBJ2-7,TRBV24-1,NA,TRBD1,CATSPAGGQGRSYEQYF,TGTGCCACCAGTCCAGCCGGCGGACAGGGGCGATCCTACGAGCAGTACTTC
TRBJ1-2,TRBV10-3,NA,TRBD1,CAISATGDRANYGYTF,TGTGCCATCAGTGCCACGGGGGACAGAGCTAACTATGGCTACACCTTC
TRBJ1-1,TRBV12-3/TRBV12-4,NA,NA,CASSLLAEAFF,TGTGCCAGCAGTTTATTAGCTGAAGCTTTCTTT
TRBJ2-7,TRBV11-2,NA,NA,CASSLFQGTPWEQYF,TGTGCCAGCAGCTTATTTCAGGGGACCCCTTGGGAGCAGTACTTC
TRBJ1-4,TRBV12-3/TRBV12-4,NA,NA,CASSFGGSKLFF,TGTGCCAGCAGTTTCGGCGGAAGCAAACTGTTTTTT
TRBJ1-2,TRBV7-6,NA,NA,CASSLGQETSYGYTF,TGTGCCAGCAGCTTAGGACAGGAGACATCCTATGGCTACACCTTC
TRBJ1-6,TRBV4-2,NA,NA,CASSQDEVRSRNDNSPLHF,TGTGCCAGCAGCCAAGATGAGGTCCGATCTAGGAACGATAATTCACCCCTCCACTTT
TRBJ2-1,TRBV4-2,NA,TRBD2,CASSQGLAEGNEQFF,TGTGCCAGCAGCCAAGGACTAGCGGAGGGCAATGAGCAGTTCTTC
TRBJ2-7,TRBV10-3,NA,NA,CAISAPLASTYEQYF,TGTGCCATCAGCGCCCCCTTAGCCTCCACCTACGAGCAGTACTTC
TRBJ1-4,TRBV28,NA,NA,CASSPLLLNEKLFF,TGTGCCAGCAGTCCGTTACTCCTTAATGAAAAACTGTTTTTT
TRBJ1-4,TRBV5-6,once,NA,CASSLAGVEKLFF,TGTGCCAGCAGCTTGGCCGGGGTGGAAAAACTGTTTTTT
TRBJ2-5,TRBV19,NA,TRBD1,CASSPGQGIETQYF,TGTGCCAGTAGCCCGGGACAGGGGATAGAGACCCAGTACTTC
TRBJ2-1,TRBV6-2/TRBV6-3,NA,NA,CASSPWGSGSNEQFF,TGTGCCAGCAGCCCCTGGGGTAGCGGCAGCAATGAGCAGTTCTTC
TRBJ2-1,TRBV19,once,NA,CASSIYGLHYNEQFF,TGTGCCAGTAGTATATACGGGCTTCACTACAATGAGCAGTTCTTC
TRBJ1-2,TRBV7-3,NA,NA,CASSGDRHNGYTF,TGTGCCAGCTCCGGAGACAGGCATAATGGCTACACCTTC
TRBJ2-5,TRBV5-1,NA,TRBD1,CASSFDRGLGETQYF,TGCGCCAGCAGCTTCGACAGGGGCTTGGGAGAGACCCAGTACTTC
TRBJ2-7,TRBV4-1,NA,TRBD1,CASSPIWDRDEQYF,TGCGCCAGCAGCCCTATTTGGGACAGGGACGAGCAGTACTTC